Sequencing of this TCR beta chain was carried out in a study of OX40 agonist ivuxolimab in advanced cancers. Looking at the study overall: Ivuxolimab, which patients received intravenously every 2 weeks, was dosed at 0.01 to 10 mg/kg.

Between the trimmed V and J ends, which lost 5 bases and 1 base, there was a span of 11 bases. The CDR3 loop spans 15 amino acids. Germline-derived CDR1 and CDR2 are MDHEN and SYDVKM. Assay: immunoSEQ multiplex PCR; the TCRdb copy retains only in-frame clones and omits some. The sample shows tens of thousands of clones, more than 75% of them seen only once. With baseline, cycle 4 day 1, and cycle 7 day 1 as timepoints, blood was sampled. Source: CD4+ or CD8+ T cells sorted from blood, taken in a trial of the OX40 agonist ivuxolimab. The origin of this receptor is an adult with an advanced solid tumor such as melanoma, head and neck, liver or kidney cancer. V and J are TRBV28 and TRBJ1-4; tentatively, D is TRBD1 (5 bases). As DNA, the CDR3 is TGTGCCAGCAGTCCCACAGGCTTAACTAATGAAAAACTGTTTTTT. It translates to CASSPTGLTNEKLFF.